This T cell receptor beta chain was captured by sequencing in a study of shared clonotypes between healthy human individuals. The assay was immunoSEQ multiplex PCR, and TCRdb's table has in-frame clones only and misses some. The sample has around 79,000 clones; about 61% are singletons. Trimming removed 5 bases at V and 5 bases at J, with 10 bases between. The germline V gene encodes CDR1 SGHVS and CDR2 FQNEAQ. This CDR3 spans 12 amino acids. The study, taken as a whole, reports: The naive CD4 repertoires of four donors were compared, and approximately 4.7% of clonotypes were shared.

Regarding this clone: Its antigen is still unknown.

This receptor was obtained from a man between 25 and 39 years old in good health. The source material was memory CD8+ T cells sorted from blood. Specified subset: CD45RO+ cells pooled with CCR7-negative TemRA cells. The V call is TRBV7-8, the J call TRBJ2-7; D remains ambiguous. The CDR3 here is CASSPRVDEQYF. CDR3 bases: TGTGCCAGCAGCCCAAGGGTAGACGAGCAGTACTTC.